This passage covers 5 T cell receptor beta chains from one sample sequenced in a study of blood T cells in healthy people across ages (dated by TCRdb to the mid-2010s). The library was built by means of 5' RACE. Sequenced on an Illumina HiSeq 2500. A second PCR of about 7 to 12 cycles was run with a J-beta primer mix and a sample-barcoded 5' primer. TCRdb reworked the public reads: Q25 trimming with fastp, MiXCR clone assembly, productive beta chains retained. CDR3 protein sequences are deduplicated, and each keeps its most common genes and DNA. Within this sample are around 1,000,000 distinct CDR3 sequences, with roughly 24% of them counted one time only. About 0.8% of the sample is taken by the ten largest. These data also formed part of another study, on T cells of mothers and their children.

The specimen sequenced was blood. The receptors shown here come from a girl aged 2 to 9 in good health.

This clonotype turned up a few times. The genes are TRBV12-3 or TRBV12-4 and TRBJ2-1, with a possible D match to TRBD2 (6 bases). V was shortened by 4 bases and J by 7 bases, with 14 bases between the two germline ends. The CDR3 is 14 amino acids. CDR3 protein: CASSYSPAGNEQFF. The CDR3 coding sequence is TGTGCCAGCAGTTACAGCCCCGCGGGGAATGAGCAGTTCTTC.

The sample holds a few counts of this clonotype. J is TRBJ2-5 and V is TRBV7-9, with D perhaps TRBD1 (6 bases). Trimming left V 3 bases short and J 1 base short, with 15 bases between. The CDR3 length is 16 residues. The germline gives CDR1 SEHNR, CDR2 FQNEAQ (reference sequence). CDR3 nucleotide sequence: TGTGCCAGCAGCTTTAGTCTAAGGGGGAGCCAAGAGACCCAGTACTTC. Protein sequence: CASSFSLRGSQETQYF.

V gene TRBV5-1 combines with J gene TRBJ1-2, with D perhaps TRBD1 (5 bases). This CDR3 is 17 amino acids long. Germline V gene lookup returns CDR1 SGHRS and CDR2 YFSETQ. Trimming took off 3 bases at V and 4 bases at J, with 22 bases between the two ends. CDR3 residues: CASSYGSSGTLRYGYTF. The CDR3, as DNA: TGCGCCAGCAGCTACGGTTCTTCAGGGACTCTCCGCTATGGCTACACCTTC.

The table lists this clonotype with a few counts. The V gene is TRBV7-6, the J gene TRBJ2-5; 7 bases are a match to TRBD2. The germline CDR1 and CDR2 sequences are SGHVS and FNYEAQ. The CDR3 runs 15 residues. V lost 2 bases, J lost 5 bases, and 8 bases stayed unmatched. The CDR3 nucleotides are TGTGCCAGCAGCTTATTCGCGGGGGAATTTGAGACCCAGTACTTC. Residues: CASSLFAGEFETQYF.

The chain links TRBV3-1 to TRBJ1-2; the D is unclear. Germline V gene lookup returns CDR1 LGHDT and CDR2 YNNKEL (reference sequence). The CDR3 has 15 residues. Trimming took off 4 bases at V and 4 bases at J, with 16 bases between the two ends. As DNA, the CDR3 is TGTGCCAGCAGCCTACGGCCGGGCAGACTCTATGGCTACACCTTC. Translating gives CASSLRPGRLYGYTF. Looking up the rest from reference TRBV3-1 and TRBJ1-2 gives the full variable domain: DTAVSQTPKYLVTQMGNDKSIKCEQNLGHDTMYWYKQDSKKFLKIMFSYNNKELIINETVPNRFSPKSPDKAHLNLHINSLELGDSAVYFCASSLRPGRLYGYTFGSGTRLTVV.